This T cell receptor (beta chain) was profiled in a study of T cell changes during pregnancy in multiple sclerosis. The table came from immunoSEQ multiplex PCR; TCRdb's copy has only in-frame clones and leaves some out. The data show roughly 17,000 clones, over 65% seen once. Trimming took 5 bases from V and 3 from J; bases not matched to a gene: 7. This CDR3 region has 14 residues. Germline-derived CDR1 and CDR2 are SEHNR and FQNEAQ (reference sequence). This rearrangement joins TRBV7-9 to TRBJ2-7, with 7 bases that match TRBD1. The receptor was derived from a female donor with multiple sclerosis, enrolled in a pregnancy study. The specimen was CD8+ T cells from peripheral blood mononuclear cells, collected after pregnancy. CDR3 DNA sequence: TGTGCCAGCAGCACATCGGGACAGTACTACGAGCAGTACTTC. This sequence encodes CASSTSGQYYEQYF.